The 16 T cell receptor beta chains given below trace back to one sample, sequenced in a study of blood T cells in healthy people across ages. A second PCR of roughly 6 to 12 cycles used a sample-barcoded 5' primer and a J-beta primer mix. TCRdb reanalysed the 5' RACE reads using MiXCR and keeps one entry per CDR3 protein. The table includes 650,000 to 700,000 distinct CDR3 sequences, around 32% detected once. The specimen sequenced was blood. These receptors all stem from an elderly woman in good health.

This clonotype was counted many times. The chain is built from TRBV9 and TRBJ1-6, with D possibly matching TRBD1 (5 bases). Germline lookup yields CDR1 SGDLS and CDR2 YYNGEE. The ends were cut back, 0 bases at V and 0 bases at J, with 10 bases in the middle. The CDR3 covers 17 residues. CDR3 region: CASSVGGSVSYNSPLHF. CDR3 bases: TGTGCCAGCAGCGTAGGGGGCAGCGTCTCCTATAATTCACCCCTCCACTTT.

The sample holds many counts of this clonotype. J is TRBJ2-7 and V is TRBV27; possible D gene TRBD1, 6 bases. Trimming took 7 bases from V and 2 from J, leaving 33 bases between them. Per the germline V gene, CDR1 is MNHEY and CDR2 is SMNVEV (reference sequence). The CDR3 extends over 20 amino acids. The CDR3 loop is CASTHFTGSQRQAKTYEQYF. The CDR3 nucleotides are TGTGCCAGCACCCACTTCACCGGCTCCCAGAGACAGGCGAAAACCTACGAGCAGTACTTC.

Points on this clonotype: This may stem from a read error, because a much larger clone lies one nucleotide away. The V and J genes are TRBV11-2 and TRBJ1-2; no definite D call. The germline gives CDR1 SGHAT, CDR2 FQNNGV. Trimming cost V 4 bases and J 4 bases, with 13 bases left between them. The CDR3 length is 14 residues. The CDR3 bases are TGTGCCAGCAGCTCAAATTCGGGAGTCTATGGCTACACCTTC. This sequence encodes CASSSNSGVYGYTF.

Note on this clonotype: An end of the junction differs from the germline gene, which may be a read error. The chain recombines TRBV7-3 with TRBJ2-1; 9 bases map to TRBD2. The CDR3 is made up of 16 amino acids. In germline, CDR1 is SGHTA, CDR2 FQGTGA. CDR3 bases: TGTACCAGCAGCTCAGCGGGGGGCCTGTCATATGGTGAGCAGTTCTTC. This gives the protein CTSSSAGGLSYGEQFF.

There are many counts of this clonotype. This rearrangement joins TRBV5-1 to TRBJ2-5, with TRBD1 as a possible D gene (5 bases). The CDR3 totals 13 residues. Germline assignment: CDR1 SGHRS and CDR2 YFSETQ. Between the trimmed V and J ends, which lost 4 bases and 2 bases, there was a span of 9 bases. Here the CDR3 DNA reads TGCGCCAGCAGCGCTGACAGTCAAGAGACCCAGTACTTC. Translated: CASSADSQETQYF. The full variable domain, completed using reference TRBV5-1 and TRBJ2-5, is KAGVTQTPRYLIKTRGQQVTLSCSPISGHRSVSWYQQTPGQGLQFLFEYFSETQRNKGNFPGRFSGRQFSNSRSEMNVSTLELGDSALYLCASSADSQETQYFGPGTRLLVL.

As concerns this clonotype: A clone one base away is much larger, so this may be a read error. The CDR3 nucleotides are TGCGGCGGTAGACAGGGAAGCGAGCAGTACTTC. This codes for CGGRQGSEQYF. J is TRBJ2-4 and V is TRBV29-1; 7 bases map to TRBD1. Matching the DNA end better, TRBJ2-7 makes the J call doubtful. The CDR3 has 11 amino acids. CDR1 is SQVTM and CDR2 is ANQGSEA in the germline V gene.

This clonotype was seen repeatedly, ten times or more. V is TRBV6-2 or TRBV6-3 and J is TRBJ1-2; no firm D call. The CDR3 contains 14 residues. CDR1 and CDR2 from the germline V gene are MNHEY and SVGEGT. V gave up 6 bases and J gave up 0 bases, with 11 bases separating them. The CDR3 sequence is CASRRTGANYGYTF. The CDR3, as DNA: TGTGCCAGCAGACGGACCGGAGCTAACTATGGCTACACCTTC.

CDR3 coding DNA: TGTGCCAGCAGCGTAGCCGGCGGGAGGACCTACAATGAGCAGTTCTTC. Translation: CASSVAGGRTYNEQFF. The J gene is TRBJ2-1, the V gene TRBV9, with TRBD2 matching 8 bases. Unmatched junction bases numbered 4, after V lost 0 bases and J lost 2 bases. CDR1 and CDR2 (germline): SGDLS, YYNGEE. This CDR3 spans 16 amino acids.

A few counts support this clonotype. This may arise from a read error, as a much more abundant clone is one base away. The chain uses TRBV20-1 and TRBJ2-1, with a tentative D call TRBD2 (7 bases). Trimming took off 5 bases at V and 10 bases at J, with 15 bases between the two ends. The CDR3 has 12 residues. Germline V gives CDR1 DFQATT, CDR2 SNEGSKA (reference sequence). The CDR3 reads CSAGGGVYEQFF. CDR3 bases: TGCAGTGCTGGGGGGGGCGTCTACGAGCAGTTCTTC.

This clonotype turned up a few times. The CDR3 nucleotides are TGCGCCAGCAGCCCGGCAGGGGGAACGGACACTGAAGCTTTCTTT. It encodes CASSPAGGTDTEAFF. V is TRBV5-1 and J is TRBJ1-1; the match to TRBD1 covers 7 bases. Per germline, CDR1 SGHRS and CDR2 YFSETQ. V trimming: 4 bases; J trimming: 3 bases; junction bases outside the gene matches: 9. CDR3 size: 15 residues.

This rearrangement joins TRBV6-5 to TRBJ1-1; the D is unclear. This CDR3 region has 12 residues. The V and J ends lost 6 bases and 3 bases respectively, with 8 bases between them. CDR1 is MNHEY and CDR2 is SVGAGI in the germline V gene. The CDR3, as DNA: TGTGCCAGCAGGCGACGGTACACTGAAGCTTTCTTT. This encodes CASRRRYTEAFF.

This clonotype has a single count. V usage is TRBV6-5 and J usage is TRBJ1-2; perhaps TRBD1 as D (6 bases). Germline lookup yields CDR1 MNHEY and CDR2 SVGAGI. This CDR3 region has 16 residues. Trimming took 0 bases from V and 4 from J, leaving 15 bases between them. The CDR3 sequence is CASSYSSVGGTYGYTF. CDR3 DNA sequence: TGTGCCAGCAGTTACTCTTCCGTTGGGGGCACCTATGGCTACACCTTC.

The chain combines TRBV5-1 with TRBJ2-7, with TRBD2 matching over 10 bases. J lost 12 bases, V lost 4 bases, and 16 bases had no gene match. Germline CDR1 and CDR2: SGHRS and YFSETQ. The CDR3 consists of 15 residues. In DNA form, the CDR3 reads TGCGCCAGCAGCCCAACTAGCGGGACAAAAGAGACCCGGTACTTC. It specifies CASSPTSGTKETRYF.

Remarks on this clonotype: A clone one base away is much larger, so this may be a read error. The CDR3 reads CASKAGVEYGQYF. The CDR3, as DNA: TGTGCCAGCAAGGCGGGGGTCGAGTACGGGCAGTACTTC. The V gene is TRBV12-3 or TRBV12-4, the J gene TRBJ2-7, with 7 positions matching TRBD2. This CDR3 contains 13 residues.

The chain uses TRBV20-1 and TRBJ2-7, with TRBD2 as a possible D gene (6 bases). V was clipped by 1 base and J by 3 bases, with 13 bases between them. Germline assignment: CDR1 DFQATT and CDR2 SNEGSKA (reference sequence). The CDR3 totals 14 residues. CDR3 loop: CSARGSGDFYEQYF. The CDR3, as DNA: TGCAGTGCTAGAGGTAGCGGCGATTTCTACGAGCAGTACTTC.

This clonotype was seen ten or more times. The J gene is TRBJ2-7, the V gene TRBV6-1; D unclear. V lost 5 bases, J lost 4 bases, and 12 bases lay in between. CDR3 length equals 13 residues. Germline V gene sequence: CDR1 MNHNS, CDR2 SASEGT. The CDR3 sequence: CASSPEGYYEQYF. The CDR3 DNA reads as TGTGCCAGCAGTCCGGAAGGATATTACGAGCAGTACTTC.